These 13 T cell receptor beta chains were all obtained from the same sample, sequenced in a study of sequential checkpoint blockade in melanoma. As for treatment: randomized to nivolumab then ipilimumab (arm A) or the reverse (arm B). Profiling relied on immunoSEQ multiplex PCR, and the TCRdb table lists in-frame clones only, not all of them. The sample carries about 18,000 clones, about three fifths recorded once. The source was CD8+ T cells sorted from blood (inferred from file names), collected from a patient given nivolumab and ipilimumab in sequence. The source is a human donor with melanoma.

The chain joins TRBV7-9 to TRBJ1-2; D unclear. Deletions cut 3 bases from V and 0 bases from J, with 8 bases between. The CDR3 sequence is 14 residues long. Germline CDR1 is SEHNR and CDR2 is FQNEAQ (reference sequence). The CDR3 DNA reads as TGTGCCAGCAGCTTCGACTCAGCTAACTATGGCTACACCTTC. This sequence encodes CASSFDSANYGYTF.

The genes are TRBV6-5 and TRBJ2-2; 10 bases are shared with TRBD2. V was clipped by 8 bases and J by 3 bases; unmatched bases: 3. The CDR3 has 14 residues. The germline CDR1 and CDR2 sequences are MNHEY and SVGAGI. CDR3 sequence reads: CASGLAGDTGELFF. The DNA for the CDR3 is TGTGCCAGCGGTCTAGCGGGAGACACCGGGGAGCTGTTTTTT.

In nucleotides, the CDR3 is TGTGCCAGCAGCTTGGCCGGCGGGGTTGAAAAACTGTTTTTT. It codes for CASSLAGGVEKLFF. This chain links TRBV7-9 with TRBJ1-4, with no clear D. This CDR3 is built from 14 residues. With 3 bases removed from V and 7 bases from J, the gap between germline ends came to 12 bases. Germline V gene lookup returns CDR1 SEHNR and CDR2 FQNEAQ (reference sequence).

The CDR3 DNA follows: TGCGCCAGCAGCTTGGGTGGGAGCCTCCGTAGCTCCTACGAGCAGTACTTC. Encoded protein: CASSLGGSLRSSYEQYF. The chain employs TRBV5-1 and TRBJ2-7, with D maybe TRBD2 (5 bases). The CDR3 runs 17 residues. V lost 0 bases to trimming and J lost 0 bases, with 16 bases between them. Germline values: CDR1 SGHRS, CDR2 YFSETQ. The variable domain in full, completed from reference TRBV5-1 and TRBJ2-7, reads KAGVTQTPRYLIKTRGQQVTLSCSPISGHRSVSWYQQTPGQGLQFLFEYFSETQRNKGNFPGRFSGRQFSNSRSEMNVSTLELGDSALYLCASSLGGSLRSSYEQYFGPGTRLTVT.

This clone was seen a few times. This rearrangement joins TRBV19 to TRBJ2-7, with 11 nucleotides matching TRBD1. V shed 3 bases and J 5 bases; nucleotides not matched to a gene: 9. Germline lookup yields CDR1 LNHDA and CDR2 SQIVND (reference sequence). The CDR3 totals 16 residues. CDR3 amino acids: CASSMAPDRGLDEQYF. In DNA, the CDR3 is TGTGCCAGTAGTATGGCGCCGGACAGGGGGCTCGACGAGCAGTACTTC.

The chain combines TRBV4-1 with TRBJ2-3; TRBD1 agrees at 10 bases. Germline V gene sequence: CDR1 MGHRA, CDR2 YSYEKL. This CDR3 comprises 18 residues. The junction had 6 bases not matched to a gene; V was cut back by 0 bases and J by 0 bases. CDR3 residues: CASSQDSGQGISTDTQYF. The CDR3, as DNA: TGCGCCAGCAGCCAAGATTCGGGACAGGGGATAAGCACAGATACGCAGTATTTT.

The chain has TRBV9 and TRBJ1-6; 7 bases map to TRBD1. Germline values: CDR1 SGDLS, CDR2 YYNGEE. Trimming took 2 bases from V and 3 from J; bases not matched to a gene: 2. The CDR3 is 15 amino acids. The CDR3 DNA reads TGTGCCAGCAGCGTGGCAGGGGGCTATAATTCACCCCTCCACTTT. The encoded protein is CASSVAGGYNSPLHF.

The J gene is TRBJ2-3, the V gene TRBV9, with D perhaps TRBD2 (6 bases). Germline CDR1 and CDR2: SGDLS and YYNGEE. The CDR3 runs 18 residues. With 0 bases removed from V and 2 bases from J, the gap between germline ends came to 19 bases. CDR3 sequence: CASSVVFGASANTDTQYF. The CDR3 DNA reads TGTGCCAGCAGCGTAGTATTCGGGGCTAGCGCCAACACAGATACGCAGTATTTT.

CDR3 sequence: CASFKAGRETQYF. In DNA, the CDR3 is TGTGCCAGCTTTAAGGCGGGCCGAGAGACCCAGTACTTC. The rearrangement uses TRBV2 and TRBJ2-5; weak D call: TRBD2 (5 bases). This CDR3 comprises 13 residues. V lost 8 bases to trimming and J lost 4 bases, with 14 bases between them. The V gene's germline CDR1 is SNHLY and CDR2 FYNNEI.

The chain uses TRBV4-1 and TRBJ1-3; 7 nucleotides agree with TRBD1. With 4 bases clipped from V and 0 bases from J, the junction kept 6 bases outside the gene matches. This CDR3 has 16 residues. Germline V gene sequence: CDR1 MGHRA, CDR2 YSYEKL. DNA of the CDR3: TGCGCCAGCAGCCCTCGGACAGGCCTCTCTGGAAACACCATATATTTT. Amino acid sequence: CASSPRTGLSGNTIYF.

This clone came up once. The chain has TRBV6-6 and TRBJ2-7; tentative D call: TRBD2 (5 bases). The CDR3 is 12 amino acids. The germline V gene encodes CDR1 MNHNY and CDR2 SVGAGI (reference sequence). The ends were cut back, 8 bases at V and 5 bases at J, with 13 bases in the middle. CDR3 loop: CASGKTGNEQYF. Here the CDR3 DNA reads TGTGCCAGCGGAAAAACCGGGAACGAGCAGTACTTC.

The sample holds a few counts of this clone. V usage is TRBV4-1 and J usage is TRBJ2-1; TRBD2 might be the D (5 bases). CDR1 and CDR2 from the germline V gene are MGHRA and YSYEKL. The CDR3 extends over 12 amino acids. The V end was cut by 0 bases, the J end by 15 bases, with 12 bases between. CDR3 DNA: TGCGCCAGCAGCCAAGAGGCTGGAGGTTGGTTCTTC. The encoded protein is CASSQEAGGWFF.

Written as DNA, the CDR3 is TGTGCCAGCAGCCGGGGGACAGGCCTCTACGAGCAGTACTTC. It translates to CASSRGTGLYEQYF. The gene calls are TRBV11-2 and TRBJ2-7; 8 bases match TRBD1. J lost 3 bases, V lost 5 bases, and 6 bases had no gene match. Per germline, CDR1 SGHAT and CDR2 FQNNGV. The CDR3 extends over 14 amino acids.